This TCR beta chain derives from a study of cytomegalovirus exposure and HLA in healthy donors. The study's findings and limits: Sequencing had likely introduced a cluster of highly shared sequence variants as an artifact. Follow-up analysis seemed to connect common viral pathogens with several of the most significant clusters identified.

A multiplex PCR was run with 60 Vbeta primers and 13 Jbeta primers. The repertoire was sequenced with immunoSEQ multiplex PCR; TCRdb's copy has only in-frame clones and lacks some. In the table there are 160,000 or so clones, around 80% of which are singletons. This CDR3 has 17 residues. Between the trimmed V and J ends, which lost 0 bases and 2 bases, there was a span of 16 bases. Germline V gene data show CDR1 as SGHDT and CDR2 as YYEEEE. Although they were nominally healthy when sampled, donors likely had unrecorded immune exposures. Of note for this clone: What it recognizes is unknown.

The sequenced material came from PBMCs. The clonotype was recovered from a male donor in good health and CMV-seropositive. This rearrangement joins TRBV5-6 to TRBJ2-3; D unresolved. CDR3 coding DNA: TGTGCCAGCAGCTTGGCCTGGGTGAGGCTATCCACAGATACGCAGTATTTT. This sequence encodes CASSLAWVRLSTDTQYF.